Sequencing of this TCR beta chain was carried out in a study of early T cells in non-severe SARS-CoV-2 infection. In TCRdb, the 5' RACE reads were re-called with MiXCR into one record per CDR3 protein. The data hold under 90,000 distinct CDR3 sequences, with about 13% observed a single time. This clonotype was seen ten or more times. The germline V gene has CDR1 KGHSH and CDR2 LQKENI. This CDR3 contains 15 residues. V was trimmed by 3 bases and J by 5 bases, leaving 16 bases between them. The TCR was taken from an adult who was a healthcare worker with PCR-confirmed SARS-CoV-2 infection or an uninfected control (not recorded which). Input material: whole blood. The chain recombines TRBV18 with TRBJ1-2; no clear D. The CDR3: CASSPAGPSPYGYTF. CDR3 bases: TGTGCCAGCTCACCCGCAGGCCCCTCTCCGTATGGCTACACCTTC.